The next 7 T cell receptor beta chains were all read from a single sample in a study of blood T cell repertoires in COVID-19. Generated by immunoSEQ multiplex PCR, the TCRdb table keeps only in-frame clones and is missing some. The sample records approximately 300,000 clones, around 87% being singletons. Sequences were obtained from peripheral blood. These receptors all stem from a woman in her forties or fifties with active or convalescent COVID-19.

The V call is TRBV2, the J call TRBJ1-5; no firm D call. Looked up from germline, CDR1 is SNHLY and CDR2 is FYNNEI. This CDR3 is 15 amino acids long. V was trimmed by 3 bases and J by 3 bases, leaving 12 bases between them. CDR3 nucleotides: TGTGCCAGCAGTGAGCAACAGACCTCCAATCAGCCCCAGCATTTT. This encodes CASSEQQTSNQPQHF.

The chain recombines TRBV6-2 or TRBV6-3 with TRBJ2-1; D not certain. V gave up 3 bases and J gave up 8 bases, with 5 bases separating them. Looked up from germline, CDR1 is MNHEY and CDR2 is SVGEGT. The CDR3 covers 11 residues. The CDR3 nucleotides are TGTGCCAGCAGTTATATCGATGAGCAGTTCTTC. It yields the protein CASSYIDEQFF.

The chain combines TRBV27 with TRBJ2-5; TRBD2 is a possible D gene (6 bases). The CDR3 is 15 amino acids. V was cut by 7 bases and J by 4 bases, with 19 bases left in between. From germline, CDR1 is MNHEY and CDR2 SMNVEV (reference sequence). The CDR3 region has the DNA TGTGCCAGCAAGTTTGGACTAATGGGACCAGAGACCCAGTACTTC. Protein: CASKFGLMGPETQYF.

The chain has TRBV7-2 and TRBJ2-2; TRBD2 might be the D (5 bases). Trimming took off 1 base at V and 5 bases at J, with 8 bases between the two ends. The length of the CDR3 is 14 residues. Germline V lookup: CDR1 SGHTA, CDR2 FQGNSA. The CDR3 here is CASSLETGTGELFF. The CDR3 DNA reads as TGTGCCAGCAGCTTAGAAACGGGAACCGGGGAGCTGTTTTTT. The variable domain in full, completed from reference TRBV7-2 and TRBJ2-2, reads GAGVSQSPSNKVTEKGKDVELRCDPISGHTALYWYRQSLGQGLEFLIYFQGNSAPDKSGLPSDRFSAERTGGSVSTLTIQRTQQEDSAVYLCASSLETGTGELFFGEGSRLTVL.

The rearrangement links TRBV28 to TRBJ2-4; the D gene is possibly TRBD2 (6 bases). The CDR3 is 12 amino acids. Germline CDR1 reads MDHEN; CDR2 reads SYDVKM. Trimming shortened V by 3 bases and J by 9 bases, and 9 bases separated the two germline ends. As DNA, the CDR3 is TGTGCCAGCAGTTTCGGGAGTGGCATTCAGTACTTC. It translates to CASSFGSGIQYF.

The chain joins TRBV10-3 to TRBJ1-2, with D tentatively TRBD1 (6 bases). Germline lookup yields CDR1 ENHRY and CDR2 SYGVKD. V was trimmed by 3 bases and J by 6 bases, leaving 11 bases between them. The CDR3 length is 13 residues. This CDR3 is CAISDGGADGYTF. The DNA for the CDR3 is TGTGCCATCAGTGATGGGGGGGCAGATGGCTACACCTTC.

The chain recombines TRBV29-1 with TRBJ1-1; tentatively, D is TRBD1 (6 bases). The CDR3 extends over 13 amino acids. Trimming took off 6 bases at V and 0 bases at J, with 11 bases between the two ends. Germline V lookup: CDR1 SQVTM, CDR2 ANQGSEA. The CDR3 DNA sequence: TGCAGCGTCCATGGACAGCTGAACACTGAAGCTTTCTTT. Translated, it gives CSVHGQLNTEAFF.